This record covers a single T cell receptor beta chain. Its target is not known. Produced via immunoSEQ multiplex PCR; TCRdb's table is partial and in-frame only. This table has 70,000 or so clones, about 88% appearing once. The sampling schedule covered blood at baseline, cycle 4 day 1, and cycle 7 day 1. The data originate from a study of OX40 agonist ivuxolimab in advanced cancers. General study results and limits: The study observed clonal expansion of CD4+ and CD8+ blood T cells by week 6 at 0.1 to 3.0 mg/kg.

This TCR came from an adult with an advanced solid tumor such as melanoma, head and neck, liver or kidney cancer. The material sequenced was CD4+ or CD8+ T cells sorted from blood, taken in a trial of the OX40 agonist ivuxolimab.

CDR3 in DNA: TGTGCCAGCAGCTTAGGACAGGGATTCTCCGAGCAGTACTTC. Translated: CASSLGQGFSEQYF. The J gene is TRBJ2-7, the V gene TRBV7-6; TRBD1 agrees at 7 bases. The CDR3 consists of 14 residues. V shed 1 base, J shed 6 bases, and the junction held 6 bases outside the gene matches. Germline-derived CDR1 and CDR2 are SGHVS and FNYEAQ.